This TCR beta chain was captured in a study of control samples from healthy donors and cancer patients. Per germline, CDR1 GTSNPN and CDR2 SVGIG (reference sequence). V was clipped by 4 bases and J by 6 bases, with 12 bases between them. This CDR3 has 12 amino acids. Sequencing used immunoSEQ multiplex PCR; TCRdb keeps in-frame clones, though not all of them. The sample records 130,000 or so clones, around nine tenths being singletons. The source is a man aged 30 to 39 in good health. This chain uses TRBV30 with TRBJ1-1; D ambiguous. Sequencing was done on a sample of blood. In DNA form, the CDR3 reads TGTGCCTGGACCGCCATTTCCCCTGAAGCTTTCTTT. Protein product: CAWTAISPEAFF. Drawing the rest from reference TRBV30 and TRBJ1-1, the complete variable domain is SQTIHQWPATLVQPVGSPLSLECTVEGTSNPNLYWYRQAAGRGLQLLFYSVGIGQISSEVPQNLSASRPQDRQFILSSKKLLLSDSGFYLCAWTAISPEAFFGQGTRLTVV.